The 5 T cell receptor beta chains reported below all come from one sample, sequenced in a study of identical twins. One entry per CDR3 protein results from TCRdb running MiXCR on the 5' RACE reads. This sample has 750,000 to 950,000 distinct CDR3 sequences, with roughly 12% found just once. This same sample was also part of a study on yellow fever vaccine responses in identical twins.

The sample consisted of PBMCs. These receptor sequences come from a young woman in good health.

This clonotype appeared many times. The CDR3 DNA follows: TGTGCCACTTGGGCCCCAGAAGAGACTGAAGCTTTCTTT. It codes for CATWAPEETEAFF. The gene calls are TRBV10-3 and TRBJ1-1; no firm D call. Germline V CDR1 and CDR2: ENHRY, SYGVKD. The CDR3 loop spans 13 amino acids. Trimming left V 10 bases short and J 5 bases short, with 17 bases between.

This rearrangement joins TRBV5-1 to TRBJ2-1, with 10 bases matching TRBD1. Germline assignment: CDR1 SGHRS and CDR2 YFSETQ. This CDR3 has 15 amino acids. V was clipped by 4 bases and J by 3 bases; unmatched bases: 4. The CDR3 region has the DNA TGCGCCAGCAGCGGAGGGACAGGGGACTACAATGAGCAGTTCTTC. Protein product: CASSGGTGDYNEQFF.

This clonotype was seen only a few times. The chain links TRBV15 to TRBJ2-5; D is possibly TRBD2 (7 bases). Germline assignment: CDR1 LNHNV and CDR2 YYDKDF (reference sequence). This CDR3 region has 14 residues. Trimming left V 6 bases short and J 5 bases short, with 16 bases between. In DNA, the CDR3 is TGTGCCACCAGGCGTGGGGGGGCGTGGGAGACCCAGTACTTC. It encodes CATRRGGAWETQYF.

J is TRBJ1-5 and V is TRBV2, with D possibly matching TRBD1 (6 bases). The length of the CDR3 is 12 residues. Germline assignment: CDR1 SNHLY and CDR2 FYNNEI. Trimming took 3 bases from V and 11 from J, leaving 11 bases between them. The CDR3 region has the DNA TGTGCCAGCAGTGACTTAGGACAGTCCCAGCATTTT. Translating gives CASSDLGQSQHF.

This chain joins TRBV11-2 and TRBJ2-3, with TRBD2 matching over 9 bases. J was trimmed by 7 bases and V by 6 bases; bases with no gene match: 8. The CDR3 covers 14 residues. Germline CDR1 SGHAT, CDR2 FQNNGV. This CDR3 reads CASSTSGGKNTQYF. In nucleotides, the CDR3 is TGTGCCAGCAGTACAAGCGGGGGGAAAAATACGCAGTATTTT.